The text below deals with one T cell receptor (beta chain). Its target antigen remains unknown. No base-level quality is on record; no much larger clone is a single base apart. These data come from a study of response to subunit inactivated influenza vaccine (dated by TCRdb to 2016 to 2019). A note on the overall study: Deep quantitative profiling of the T cell receptor repertoire was used in the study to follow responses to a trivalent subunit inactivated influenza vaccine. The investigation overall reported the following: According to the authors, only a limited number of new T cells may be recruited by each seasonal influenza vaccination.

Inclusive of the bounding cysteine and phenylalanine, the CDR3 is 15 residues long. The read is trimmed to its CDR3 DNA, 45 bases read in frame from base 1. Germline trimming: 2 bases from V, 4 bases from J; junction bases outside gene matches: 4. CDR1 and CDR2 (MNHEY, SVGAGI) derive from the germline V gene. Library generation was performed with RT-PCR. These reads were obtained on an Illumina HiSeq 2500. TCRdb itself trimmed the public reads at Q25 with fastp, ran MiXCR and retained productive beta chains. When rows share a CDR3 protein, they turn into one entry using the most common DNA and genes. The sample table lists around 170,000 distinct CDR3 sequences, roughly 10% of them with a count of one. The ten largest clones take up under 40% of the sample.

This receptor was taken from a man aged 45-69 years who received an inactivated influenza vaccine. Donor details come from another sample of the same person, matched by shared clones. The chain is encoded by TRBV6-5 joined to TRBJ2-7; TRBD1 lines up with 11 middle nucleotides. This specimen was CD8+ T cells sorted from PBMCs, taken around 2 years after vaccination. CDR3 protein: CASSYHGQGAYEQYF. The base sequence is TGTGCCAGCAGTTACCACGGACAGGGGGCGTACGAGCAGTACTTC.